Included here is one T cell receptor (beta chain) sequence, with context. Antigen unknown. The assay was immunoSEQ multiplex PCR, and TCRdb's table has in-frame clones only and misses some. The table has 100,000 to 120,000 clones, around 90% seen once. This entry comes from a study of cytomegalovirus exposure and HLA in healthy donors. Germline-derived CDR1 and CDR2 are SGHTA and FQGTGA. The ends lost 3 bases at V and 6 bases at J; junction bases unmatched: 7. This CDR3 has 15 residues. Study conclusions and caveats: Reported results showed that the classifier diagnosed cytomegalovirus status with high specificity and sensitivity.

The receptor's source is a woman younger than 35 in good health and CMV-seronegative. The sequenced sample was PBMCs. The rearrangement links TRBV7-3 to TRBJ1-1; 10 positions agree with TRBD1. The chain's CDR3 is CASSLSGGTGAEAFF. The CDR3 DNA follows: TGTGCCAGCAGCTTGTCCGGAGGGACAGGGGCTGAAGCTTTCTTT.